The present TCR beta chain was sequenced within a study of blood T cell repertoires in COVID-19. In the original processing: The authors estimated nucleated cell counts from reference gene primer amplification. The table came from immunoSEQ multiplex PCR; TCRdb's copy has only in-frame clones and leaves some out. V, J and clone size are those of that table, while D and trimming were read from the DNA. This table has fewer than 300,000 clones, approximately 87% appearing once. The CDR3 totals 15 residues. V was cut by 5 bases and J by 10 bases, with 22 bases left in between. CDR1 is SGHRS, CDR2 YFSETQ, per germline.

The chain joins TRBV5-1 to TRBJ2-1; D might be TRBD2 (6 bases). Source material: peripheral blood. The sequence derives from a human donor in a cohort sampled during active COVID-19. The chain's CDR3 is CASRASASHIEEQFF. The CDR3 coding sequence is TGCGCCAGCAGGGCTAGCGCGAGCCACATCGAGGAGCAGTTCTTC.